This T cell receptor beta chain comes out of a study of identical twins. TCRdb reprocessed the 5' RACE reads via MiXCR and lists one record per CDR3 protein. The sample has roughly 1.6 million distinct CDR3 sequences; about 30% are singletons. Study-level findings and limits: Models came in too low on out-of-frame TCR alpha sharing in monozygotic twins.

This clonotype was observed a handful of times. The antigen remains unidentified. The CDR3 is 17 amino acids. The specimen sequenced was cord blood. The chain joins TRBV21-1 to TRBJ1-5; TRBD1 is the table's D call, not checked against the DNA. TRBV21-1 is a known pseudogene. This clonotype originated in a newborn girl in good health. CDR3 in amino acids: CASLSGRHRYSNQPQHF. As DNA, the CDR3 is TGTGCCAGCCTCAGCGGGCGACACCGCTATAGCAATCAGCCCCAGCATTTT.